This note documents a single TCR beta chain sequence. It lacks a known antigen. Base qualities are not at hand, and no much larger clone is one base apart. The germline ends are 9 bases apart after V is trimmed by 0 bases and J by 8 bases. CDR1 is given as SGHRS and CDR2 as YFSETQ, both from the germline V gene. The CDR3, from cysteine to phenylalanine, totals 14 residues. Just the 42-base CDR3 DNA is kept, in frame starting at base 1. The sample comes from a study of response to subunit inactivated influenza vaccine (dated by TCRdb to the late 2010s). General notes on the study: The study used deep quantitative T cell receptor repertoire profiling to track responses to a trivalent subunit inactivated influenza vaccine. Broad study findings and their caveats: According to the authors, only a limited number of new T cells may be recruited by each seasonal influenza vaccination.

Libraries were constructed by RT-PCR. The sequencer was an Illumina HiSeq 2500. The raw public data were reprocessed by TCRdb itself: fastp quality trimming at Q25, MiXCR clonotype calling, in-frame beta chains only. Entries that share a CDR3 protein sequence are merged under the most common genes and DNA. The sample contains around 490,000 distinct CDR3 sequences, around 8% of them found a single time. 13% of the sample goes to the ten largest clones. The TCR was taken from a man between 50 and 69 years old who received an inactivated influenza vaccine. Donor details come from another sample of the same person, matched by shared clones. The rearrangement combines TRBV5-1 with TRBJ1-6; the D gene remains uncertain. The source material was PBMCs from blood, sampled around 25 months after vaccination. CDR3 sequence: CASSLDLGDSPLHF. The DNA sequence is as follows: TGCGCCAGCAGCTTGGACCTTGGGGATTCACCCCTCCACTTT.